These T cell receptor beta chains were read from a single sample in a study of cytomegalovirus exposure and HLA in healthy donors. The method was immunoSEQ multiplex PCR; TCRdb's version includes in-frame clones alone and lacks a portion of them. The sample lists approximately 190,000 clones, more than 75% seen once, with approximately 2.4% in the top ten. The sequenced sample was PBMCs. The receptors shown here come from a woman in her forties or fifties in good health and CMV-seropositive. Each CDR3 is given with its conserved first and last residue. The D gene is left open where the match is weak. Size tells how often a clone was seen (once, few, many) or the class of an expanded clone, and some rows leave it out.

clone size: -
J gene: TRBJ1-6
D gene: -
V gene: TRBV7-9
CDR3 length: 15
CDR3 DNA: TGTGCCAGCAGCGAGACAGGAGCTGACAATTCACCCCTCCACTTT
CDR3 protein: CASSETGADNSPLHF

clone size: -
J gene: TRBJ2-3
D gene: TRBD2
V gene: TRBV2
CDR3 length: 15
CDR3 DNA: TGTGCCAGCAGTCCAACGGGGGGGCGCACAGATACGCAGTATTTT
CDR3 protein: CASSPTGGRTDTQYF

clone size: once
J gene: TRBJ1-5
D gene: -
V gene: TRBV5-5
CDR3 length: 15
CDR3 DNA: TGTGCCAGCAGCTTGGGACTGACCGGCAATCAGCCCCAGCATTTT
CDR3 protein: CASSLGLTGNQPQHF

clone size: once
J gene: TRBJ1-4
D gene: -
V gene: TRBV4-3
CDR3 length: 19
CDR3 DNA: TGCGCCAGCAGCCAAGATCTGATTGCAGGGAGGGTCTTTAATGAAAAACTGTTTTTT
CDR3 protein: CASSQDLIAGRVFNEKLFF

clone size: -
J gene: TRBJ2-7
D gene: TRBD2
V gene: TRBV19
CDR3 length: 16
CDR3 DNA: TGTGCCAGTAGAGCCGGGACTAGCGGGGGGGCCTACGAGCAGTACTTC
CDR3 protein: CASRAGTSGGAYEQYF

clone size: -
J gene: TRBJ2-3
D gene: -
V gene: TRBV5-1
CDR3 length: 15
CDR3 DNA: TGCGCCAGCAGCCCTGAACTAGGGATATATGATACGCAGTATTTT
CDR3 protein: CASSPELGIYDTQYF

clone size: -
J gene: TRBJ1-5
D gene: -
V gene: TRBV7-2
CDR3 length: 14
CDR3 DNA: TGTGCCAGCAGCGTTGGGTTAGGGGATCAGCCCCAGCATTTT
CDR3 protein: CASSVGLGDQPQHF

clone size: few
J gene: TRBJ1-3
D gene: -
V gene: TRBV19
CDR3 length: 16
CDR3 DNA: TGTGCCAGTAGCAGTTGGACACCGAGCTCTGGAAACACCATATATTTT
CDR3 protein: CASSSWTPSSGNTIYF

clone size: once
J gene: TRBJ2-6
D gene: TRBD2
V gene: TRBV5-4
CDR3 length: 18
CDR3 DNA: TGTGCCAGCAGCTTGGCCGGACGGGGGGGGGCTGGGGCCAACGTCCTGACTTTC
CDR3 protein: CASSLAGRGGAGANVLTF

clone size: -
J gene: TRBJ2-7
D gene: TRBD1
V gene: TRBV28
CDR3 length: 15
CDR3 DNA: TGTGCCAGCAGTTCCGCCGGGACAGGTAACTACGAGCAGTACTTC
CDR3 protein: CASSSAGTGNYEQYF

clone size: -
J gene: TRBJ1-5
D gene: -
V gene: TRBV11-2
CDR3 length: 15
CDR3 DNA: TGTGCCAGCAGCTTAGGGGGGGGGCCCAATCAGCCCCAGCATTTT
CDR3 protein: CASSLGGGPNQPQHF

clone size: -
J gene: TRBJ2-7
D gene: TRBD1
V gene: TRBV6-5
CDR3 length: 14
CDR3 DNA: TGTGCCAGCAGGCGGACAGGGGGACGTCGCGAGCAGTACTTC
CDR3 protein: CASRRTGGRREQYF

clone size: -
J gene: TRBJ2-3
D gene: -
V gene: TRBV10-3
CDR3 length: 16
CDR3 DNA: TGTGCCATCAGTGAGTCGACGGGTGCTAGCACAGATACGCAGTATTTT
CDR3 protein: CAISESTGASTDTQYF

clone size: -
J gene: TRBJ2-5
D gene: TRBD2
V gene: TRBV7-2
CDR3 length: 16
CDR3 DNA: TGTGCCAGCAGCCTCGGGACTAGCGGGGGGCAAGAGACCCAGTACTTC
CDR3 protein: CASSLGTSGGQETQYF

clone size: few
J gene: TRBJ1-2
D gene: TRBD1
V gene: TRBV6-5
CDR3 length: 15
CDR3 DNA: TGTGCCAGCAGTTACGCGACAGGGGCCCGCTATGGCTACACCTTC
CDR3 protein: CASSYATGARYGYTF

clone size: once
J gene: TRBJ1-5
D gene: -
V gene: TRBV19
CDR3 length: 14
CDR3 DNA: TGTGCCAGTAACCCCTCAGTTAGCAATCAGCCCCAGCATTTT
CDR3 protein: CASNPSVSNQPQHF

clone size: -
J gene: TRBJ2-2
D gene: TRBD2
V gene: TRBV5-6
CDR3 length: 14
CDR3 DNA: TGTGCCAGCAGCGCGGGACTAGCCTACGGGGAGCTGTTTTTT
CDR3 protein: CASSAGLAYGELFF

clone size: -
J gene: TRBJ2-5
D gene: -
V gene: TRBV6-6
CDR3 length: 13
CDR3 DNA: TGTGCCAGCAGTTCCGTGGGGGGAGAGACCCAGTACTTC
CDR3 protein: CASSSVGGETQYF

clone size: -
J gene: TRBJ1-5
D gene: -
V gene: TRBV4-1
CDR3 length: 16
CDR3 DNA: TGCGCCAGCAGCCAAGGTGGTGCGGGGGACTATCAGCCCCAGCATTTT
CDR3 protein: CASSQGGAGDYQPQHF

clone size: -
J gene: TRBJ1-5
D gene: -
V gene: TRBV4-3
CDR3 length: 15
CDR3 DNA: TGCGCCAGCAGCCAAGAAGACAACAGCAATCAGCCCCAGCATTTT
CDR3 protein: CASSQEDNSNQPQHF

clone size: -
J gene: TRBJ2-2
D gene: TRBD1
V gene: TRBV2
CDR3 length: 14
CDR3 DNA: TGTGCCAGCACCGGGACAGGGCGCACCGGGGAGCTGTTTTTT
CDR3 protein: CASTGTGRTGELFF

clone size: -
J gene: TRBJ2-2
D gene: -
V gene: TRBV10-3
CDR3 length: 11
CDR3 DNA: TGTGCCATCAGCCCGACCGGGGAGCTGTTTTTT
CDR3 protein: CAISPTGELFF

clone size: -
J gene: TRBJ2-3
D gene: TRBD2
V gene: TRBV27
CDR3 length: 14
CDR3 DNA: TGTGCCAGCAGTTTATGGGGGGGTGCAGATACGCAGTATTTT
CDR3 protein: CASSLWGGADTQYF

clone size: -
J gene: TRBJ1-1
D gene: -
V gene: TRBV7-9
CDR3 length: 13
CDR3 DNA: TGTGCCAGCAGCCCATCGCCAGGCACTGAAGCTTTCTTT
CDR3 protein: CASSPSPGTEAFF

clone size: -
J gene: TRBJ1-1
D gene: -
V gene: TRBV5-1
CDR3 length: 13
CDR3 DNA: TGCGCCAGCAGCTTGGACAGGCTGACTGAAGCTTTCTTT
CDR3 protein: CASSLDRLTEAFF